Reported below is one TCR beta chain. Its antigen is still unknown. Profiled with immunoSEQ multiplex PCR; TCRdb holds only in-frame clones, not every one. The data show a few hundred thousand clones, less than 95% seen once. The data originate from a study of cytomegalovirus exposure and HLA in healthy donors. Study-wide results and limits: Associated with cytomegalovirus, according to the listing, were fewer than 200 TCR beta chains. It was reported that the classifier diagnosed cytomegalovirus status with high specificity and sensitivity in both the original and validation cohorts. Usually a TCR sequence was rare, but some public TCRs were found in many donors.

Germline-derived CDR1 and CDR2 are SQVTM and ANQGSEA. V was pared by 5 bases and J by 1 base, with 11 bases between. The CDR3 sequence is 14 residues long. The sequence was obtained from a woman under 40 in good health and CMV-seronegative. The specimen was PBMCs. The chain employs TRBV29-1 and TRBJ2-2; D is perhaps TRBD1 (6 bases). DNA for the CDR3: TGCAGCGTTCCGGGACATCGGAACACCGGGGAGCTGTTTTTT. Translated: CSVPGHRNTGELFF.